The rows below give T cell receptor beta chains drawn from one sample of a study of blood T cell repertoires in COVID-19. The table came from immunoSEQ multiplex PCR; TCRdb's copy has only in-frame clones and leaves some out. Of about 170,000 clones listed, roughly 84% are singletons. Sequencing input: peripheral blood. The receptor source for this set is a man aged 65 to 79 with active or convalescent COVID-19. CDR3s include the opening cysteine and the closing phenylalanine or tryptophan. The D gene is left open where the match is weak. Clone size is not always given. Where it is, it says once, few, many or a class for expanded clones.

j_gene: TRBJ1-6; v_gene: TRBV18; abundance: .; d_gene: .; CDR3nt: TGTGCCAGCTCACCCCAGGGTAATAATTCACCCCTCCACTTT; CDR3aa: CASSPQGNNSPLHF
j_gene: TRBJ2-7; v_gene: TRBV10-3; abundance: .; d_gene: .; CDR3nt: TGTGCCATCAGGAACGCCGGGACTCGACCCTACGAGCAGTACTTC; CDR3aa: CAIRNAGTRPYEQYF
j_gene: TRBJ1-1; v_gene: TRBV12-5; abundance: .; d_gene: .; CDR3nt: TGTGCTAGTGGTTTGGTACGGGGTGTGAACACTGAAGCTTTCTTT; CDR3aa: CASGLVRGVNTEAFF
j_gene: TRBJ2-1; v_gene: TRBV5-1; abundance: .; d_gene: TRBD2; CDR3nt: TGCGCCAGCAGCTTGGCAACTAGCGGGGGGAACAATGAGCAGTTCTTC; CDR3aa: CASSLATSGGNNEQFF
j_gene: TRBJ2-7; v_gene: TRBV10-3; abundance: many; d_gene: .; CDR3nt: TGTGCCATCAGTGTGCCAGGGACCTACGAGCAGTACTTC; CDR3aa: CAISVPGTYEQYF
j_gene: TRBJ2-7; v_gene: TRBV25-1; abundance: .; d_gene: .; CDR3nt: TGTGCCAGCAGCGTGTGGAGTGGAACGTACGAGCAGTACTTC; CDR3aa: CASSVWSGTYEQYF
j_gene: TRBJ1-5; v_gene: TRBV4-1; abundance: .; d_gene: .; CDR3nt: TGCGCCAGCAGCCCGCTGGGGGCGAATCAGCCCCAGCATTTT; CDR3aa: CASSPLGANQPQHF
j_gene: TRBJ2-1; v_gene: TRBV28; abundance: .; d_gene: TRBD2; CDR3nt: TGTGCCATCAAATCAGGCGGGAGCTTCTTCCTACATGAGCAGTTCTTC; CDR3aa: CAIKSGGSFFLHEQFF
j_gene: TRBJ2-1; v_gene: TRBV9; abundance: .; d_gene: .; CDR3nt: TGTGCCAGCAGCCGGGACACTCACGGGGATGAGCAGTTCTTC; CDR3aa: CASSRDTHGDEQFF
j_gene: TRBJ2-7; v_gene: TRBV30; abundance: .; d_gene: .; CDR3nt: TGTGCCTTGGCGGCTGGACAATCCTACGAGCAGTACTTC; CDR3aa: CALAAGQSYEQYF
j_gene: TRBJ2-7; v_gene: TRBV29-1; abundance: .; d_gene: .; CDR3nt: TGCAGCGTTGAAAAGGGGGGGGACGAGCAGTACTTC; CDR3aa: CSVEKGGDEQYF